What follows are 12 T cell receptor beta chains derived from one specimen sequenced in a study of T cells in Graves' hyperthyroidism and ophthalmopathy. TCR beta CDR3 regions were amplified from RNA. TCR CDR3 underwent first-round RT-PCR with the HTBI primer set. TCRdb redid the calling of the multiplex PCR reads with MiXCR, one entry per CDR3 protein. The sample carries hundreds of thousands of distinct CDR3 sequences, about 15% recorded once. Sequencing was performed on blood. The source is a man between 18 and 29 years old with Graves' ophthalmopathy.

This clonotype appeared many times. The CDR3 is CASSESQTGDVQPQHF. CDR3 DNA: TGTGCCAGCAGCGAGAGCCAAACAGGGGACGTCCAGCCCCAGCATTTT. This chain joins TRBV6-1 and TRBJ1-5; 7 bases fit TRBD1. V dropped 6 bases and J dropped 7; count of bases not matched to a gene: 15. This CDR3 has 16 residues. Germline lookup yields CDR1 MNHNS and CDR2 SASEGT.

This clonotype was found many times. The genes are TRBV27 and TRBJ2-1; TRBD1 might be the D (7 bases). V lost 7 bases, J lost 2 bases, and 21 bases lay in between. CDR3 length: 17 residues. Germline V gene data show CDR1 as MNHEY and CDR2 as SMNVEV (reference sequence). DNA for the CDR3: TGTGCCAGCATCGGAGAGGCGGGACAGCTGACCTACAATGAGCAGTTCTTC. As protein: CASIGEAGQLTYNEQFF.

This clonotype was detected ten times or more. CDR3 sequence reads: CAGGAQRWNTQYF. The CDR3 nucleotides read TGTGCGGGGGGGGCGCAACGCTGGAATACGCAGTATTTT. The chain carries TRBV7-2 and TRBJ2-3; possibly TRBD2 for D (7 bases). The V gene's germline CDR1 is SGHTA and CDR2 FQGNSA. The CDR3 totals 13 residues.

The chain is built from TRBV13 and TRBJ2-7, with D hard to call. Germline CDR1 PRHDT, CDR2 FYEKMQ (reference sequence). CDR3 length: 14 amino acids. V lost 0 bases and J lost 2, with 8 bases in between. The CDR3 region is CASSLGGRPYEQYF. CDR3 coding DNA: TGTGCCAGCAGCTTAGGTGGCAGGCCCTACGAGCAGTACTTC.

This clonotype occurred a few times. The chain recombines TRBV15 with TRBJ1-4, with 7 bases identical to TRBD1. Looked up from germline, CDR1 is LNHNV and CDR2 is YYDKDF (reference sequence). V lost 3 bases, J lost 5 bases, and 6 bases stayed unmatched. The CDR3 is made up of 15 amino acids. The CDR3 protein is CATSRSTGQNEKLFF. The CDR3 coding sequence is TGTGCCACCAGCAGGTCGACAGGGCAGAATGAAAAACTGTTTTTT.

The J gene is TRBJ2-1, the V gene TRBV11-2; no definite D call. Trimming removed 4 bases from V and 10 bases from J, with 17 bases in between. Germline loops: CDR1 SGHAT, CDR2 FQNNGV. CDR3 length equals 14 residues. The CDR3 region is CASSWSQSVVEQFF. CDR3 bases: TGTGCCAGCAGCTGGTCCCAAAGCGTAGTCGAGCAGTTCTTC.

The chain uses TRBV7-9 and TRBJ2-1, with 8 positions matching TRBD2. CDR1 and CDR2 from the germline V gene are SEHNR and FQNEAQ (reference sequence). The CDR3 sequence is 14 residues long. The ends lost 4 bases at V and 6 bases at J; junction bases unmatched: 5. DNA of the CDR3: TGTGCCAGCAGCTCCGCGGCGGGGGGCAATGAGCAGTTCTTC. It codes for CASSSAAGGNEQFF.

V usage is TRBV7-8 and J usage is TRBJ2-1; D is unresolved. This CDR3 region has 14 residues. Germline CDR1 is SGHVS and CDR2 is FQNEAQ. The V end lost 5 bases, the J end lost 2 bases, and 10 bases lay between the germline ends. The DNA of the CDR3 is TGTGCCAGCAGCCCGACCGCTGCCTACAATGAGCAGTTCTTC. This sequence encodes CASSPTAAYNEQFF.

The table lists this clonotype with many counts. This sequence joins TRBV10-2 and TRBJ2-3; possibly TRBD2 for D (5 bases). The CDR3 totals 12 residues. Germline CDR1 is WSHSY and CDR2 is SAAADI. Trimming pared 5 bases from V and 9 bases from J, leaving 12 bases between. CDR3 in amino acids: CASSPQAVTQYF. CDR3 nucleotides: TGCGCCAGCAGTCCGCAAGCGGTAACGCAGTATTTT.

In its sample, this clonotype was seen many times. This chain connects TRBV7-3 to TRBJ1-2, with a possible D match to TRBD1 (5 bases). Trimming took 5 bases from V and 6 from J, leaving 13 bases between them. The CDR3 totals 13 residues. Germline assignment: CDR1 SGHTA and CDR2 FQGTGA. The chain's CDR3 is CASSHGTADGYTF. CDR3 coding DNA: TGTGCCAGCAGCCACGGGACGGCAGATGGCTACACCTTC.

The sample holds many counts of this clonotype. The genes are TRBV7-2 and TRBJ1-1, with D possibly TRBD1 on 5 matching bases. The CDR3 contains 13 residues. V lost 3 bases and J 3 bases, leaving 8 bases between the germline ends. Germline CDR1 SGHTA, CDR2 FQGNSA. Here the CDR3 reads CASSFTGYTEAFF. CDR3 coding DNA: TGTGCCAGCAGCTTCACAGGTTACACTGAAGCTTTCTTT.

This clonotype was detected a few times. The chain couples TRBV12-3 or TRBV12-4 to TRBJ1-3; D is possibly TRBD1 (6 bases). V dropped 5 bases and J dropped 1 base, with 12 bases sitting between them. The CDR3 consists of 15 residues. The CDR3, as DNA: TGTGCCAGCAGTGGAAACCAGGGGTCTGGAAACACCATATATTTT. Translating it yields CASSGNQGSGNTIYF.